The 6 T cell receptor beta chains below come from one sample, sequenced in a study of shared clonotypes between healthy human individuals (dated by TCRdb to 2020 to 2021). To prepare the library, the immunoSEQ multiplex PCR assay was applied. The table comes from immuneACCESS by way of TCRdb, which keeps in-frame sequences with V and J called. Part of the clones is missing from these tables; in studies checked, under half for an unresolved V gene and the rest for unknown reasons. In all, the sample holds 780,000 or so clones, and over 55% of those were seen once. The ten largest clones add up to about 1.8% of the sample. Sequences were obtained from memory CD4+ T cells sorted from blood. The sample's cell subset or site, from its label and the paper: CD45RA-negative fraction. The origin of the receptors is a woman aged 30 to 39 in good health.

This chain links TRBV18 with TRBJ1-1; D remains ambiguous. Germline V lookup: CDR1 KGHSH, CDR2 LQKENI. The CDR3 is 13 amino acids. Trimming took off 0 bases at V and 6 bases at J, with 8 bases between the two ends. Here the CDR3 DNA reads TGTGCCAGCTCACCACCGAGGCCTTCTGAAGCTTTCTTT. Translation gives CASSPPRPSEAFF.

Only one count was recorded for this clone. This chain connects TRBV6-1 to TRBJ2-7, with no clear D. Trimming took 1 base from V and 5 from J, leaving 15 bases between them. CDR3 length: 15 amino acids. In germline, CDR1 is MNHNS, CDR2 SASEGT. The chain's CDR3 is CASSEGWTARNEQYF. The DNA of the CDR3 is TGTGCCAGCAGTGAAGGGTGGACGGCGAGAAACGAGCAGTACTTC.

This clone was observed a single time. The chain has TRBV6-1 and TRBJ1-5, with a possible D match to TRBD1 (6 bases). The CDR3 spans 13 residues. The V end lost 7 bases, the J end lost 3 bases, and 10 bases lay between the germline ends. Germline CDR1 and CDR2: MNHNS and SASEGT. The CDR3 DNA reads TGTGCCAGCACGCGACAGGTCAATCAGCCCCAGCATTTT. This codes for CASTRQVNQPQHF.

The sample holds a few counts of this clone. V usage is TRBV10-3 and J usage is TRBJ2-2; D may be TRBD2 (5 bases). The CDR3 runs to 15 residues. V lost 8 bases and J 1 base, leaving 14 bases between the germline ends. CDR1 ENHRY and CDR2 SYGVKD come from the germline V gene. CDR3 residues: CAIRGVIGNTGELFF. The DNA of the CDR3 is TGTGCCATCCGGGGTGTTATCGGGAACACCGGGGAGCTGTTTTTT.

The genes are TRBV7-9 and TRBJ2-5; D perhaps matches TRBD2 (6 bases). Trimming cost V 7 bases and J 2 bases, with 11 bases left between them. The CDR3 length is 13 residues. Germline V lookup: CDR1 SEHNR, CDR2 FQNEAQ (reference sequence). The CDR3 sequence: CASNIAEQETQYF. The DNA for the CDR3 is TGTGCCAGCAACATAGCGGAACAAGAGACCCAGTACTTC.

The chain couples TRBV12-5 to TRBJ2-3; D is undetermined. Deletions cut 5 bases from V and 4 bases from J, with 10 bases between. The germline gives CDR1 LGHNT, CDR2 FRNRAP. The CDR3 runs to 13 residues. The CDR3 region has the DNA TGTGCTAGTGGTCCCAGATGGTCAGATACGCAGTATTTT. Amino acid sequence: CASGPRWSDTQYF.